These 17 T cell receptor beta chains came from one sample sequenced in a study of cytotoxic CD8 clonotypes in ibrutinib-treated CLL. Generated by immunoSEQ multiplex PCR, the TCRdb table keeps only in-frame clones and is missing some. In the table there are some 25,000 clones, just under 80% of which are singletons. Here the sequenced sample was PBMCs, taken before ibrutinib treatment. The receptor source for this set is a human donor with chronic lymphocytic leukemia.

The chain combines TRBV7-7 with TRBJ2-1, with 10 bases that match TRBD2. From germline, CDR1 is SSHAT and CDR2 FNYEAQ (reference sequence). This CDR3 has 15 amino acids. The junction had 1 base not matched to a gene; V was cut back by 1 base and J by 4 bases. In DNA form, the CDR3 reads TGTGCCAGCAGCTTAGAGCGGGAGGGTTACAATGAGCAGTTCTTC. Protein: CASSLEREGYNEQFF.

V gene TRBV19 combines with J gene TRBJ2-1, with 14 nucleotides matching TRBD2. The CDR3 is made up of 14 amino acids. V shed 3 bases and J 9 bases; nucleotides not matched to a gene: 1. Germline CDR1 and CDR2: LNHDA and SQIVND (reference sequence). CDR3 DNA sequence: TGTGCCAGTAGTATGACTAGCGGGAGGGCTGAGCAGTTCTTC. It translates to CASSMTSGRAEQFF.

The chain is built from TRBV7-2 and TRBJ2-3, with D uncertain. Per the germline V gene, CDR1 is SGHTA and CDR2 is FQGNSA. V lost 3 bases and J lost 2, with 12 bases in between. The CDR3 is 15 residues long. As DNA, the CDR3 is TGTGCCAGCAGCTTCGCTGGTCGGAACACAGATACGCAGTATTTT. Its protein product is CASSFAGRNTDTQYF.

The V and J genes are TRBV7-2 and TRBJ1-2; D unclear. The CDR3 extends over 14 amino acids. The germline CDR1 and CDR2 sequences are SGHTA and FQGNSA. V was trimmed by 0 bases and J by 3 bases, leaving 8 bases between them. The CDR3 bases are TGTGCCAGCAGCTTAGCCGGAGGAGACTATGGCTACACCTTC. It translates to CASSLAGGDYGYTF.

The gene calls are TRBV11-2 and TRBJ2-5; D perhaps matches TRBD1 (6 bases). This CDR3 is built from 15 residues. Germline assignment: CDR1 SGHAT and CDR2 FQNNGV. V was pared by 6 bases and J by 5 bases, with 19 bases between. The CDR3 DNA reads TGTGCCAGCAGTCGGACGACAGGAACGTCCGAGACCCAGTACTTC. The encoded protein is CASSRTTGTSETQYF.

The CDR3 DNA is TGTGCCAGTAGTATAGCCAATCCAGGGGGCGCCGGCTATGGCTACACCTTC. This codes for CASSIANPGGAGYGYTF. V and J are TRBV19 and TRBJ1-2, with 8 bases lining up with TRBD1. V lost 1 base to trimming and J lost 4 bases; unmatched junction nucleotides: 11. Germline CDR1 LNHDA, CDR2 SQIVND (reference sequence). CDR3 length: 17 residues.

V usage is TRBV19 and J usage is TRBJ2-7, with unresolved D. This CDR3 has 12 residues. V lost 6 bases and J lost 0, with 6 bases in between. Looked up from germline, CDR1 is LNHDA and CDR2 is SQIVND (reference sequence). CDR3 DNA: TGTGCCAGTAGCGAGAGCTCCTACGAGCAGTACTTC. Translation gives CASSESSYEQYF.

V gene TRBV6-1 combines with J gene TRBJ1-4; D might be TRBD1 (6 bases). There are 15 residues in the CDR3. Germline-derived CDR1 and CDR2 are MNHNS and SASEGT. Trimming removed 1 base from V and 8 bases from J, with 14 bases in between. The CDR3 region has the DNA TGTGCCAGCAGTGAAGACCTGCAGGGGTCCGAAAAACTGTTTTTT. As protein: CASSEDLQGSEKLFF.

The chain is built from TRBV6-5 and TRBJ2-3; D remains ambiguous. CDR3 length: 14 amino acids. Trimming removed 5 bases from V and 2 bases from J, with 11 bases in between. Germline V gene lookup returns CDR1 MNHEY and CDR2 SVGAGI. Here the CDR3 DNA reads TGTGCCAGCAGTGAATCGTCCCACACAGATACGCAGTATTTT. Its translation: CASSESSHTDTQYF.

The chain carries TRBV14 and TRBJ2-3, with D tentatively TRBD2 (5 bases). The CDR3 runs 15 residues. Per germline, CDR1 SGHDN and CDR2 FVKESK. V lost 1 base and J 9 bases, leaving 17 bases between the germline ends. DNA for the CDR3: TGTGCCAGCAGCCAAGCCTCGGGGTTGGTATTGACGCAGTATTTT. This encodes CASSQASGLVLTQYF.

As DNA, the CDR3 is TGTGCCAGCAGTGCCCCAGGGTCTAGCAATCAGCCCCAGCATTTT. This encodes CASSAPGSSNQPQHF. The chain recombines TRBV2 with TRBJ1-5, with a possible D match to TRBD1 (5 bases). Germline CDR1 reads SNHLY; CDR2 reads FYNNEI. This CDR3 has 15 amino acids. Trimming took 4 bases from V and 0 from J, leaving 10 bases between them.

V gene TRBV4-2 combines with J gene TRBJ2-5, with 10 bases matching TRBD1. V lost 5 bases to trimming and J lost 4 bases; unmatched junction nucleotides: 1. The CDR3 totals 13 residues. Germline V lookup: CDR1 LGHNA, CDR2 YNFKEQ. In DNA form, the CDR3 reads TGTGCCAGCAGCAGGGACAGGGGAGAGACCCAGTACTTC. Residues: CASSRDRGETQYF.

The rearrangement links TRBV5-4 to TRBJ2-5; no clear D gene. The CDR3 extends over 13 amino acids. Trimming took off 0 bases at V and 1 base at J, with 4 bases between the two ends. Germline-derived CDR1 and CDR2 are SGHNT and YYREEE (reference sequence). CDR3 coding DNA: TGTGCCAGCAGCTTGGGGGTCCAAGAGACCCAGTACTTC. Amino acids: CASSLGVQETQYF.

V gene TRBV5-6 combines with J gene TRBJ2-3, with TRBD2 identical over 7 bases. CDR3 size: 15 residues. The ends lost 4 bases at V and 4 bases at J; junction bases unmatched: 9. Germline-derived CDR1 and CDR2 are SGHDT and YYEEEE. The CDR3 nucleotides are TGTGCCAGCAGCGCCAGACTAGCTTCGGCAGATACGCAGTATTTT. Its protein is CASSARLASADTQYF. The full variable domain, completed using reference TRBV5-6 and TRBJ2-3, is DAGVTQSPTHLIKTRGQQVTLRCSPKSGHDTVSWYQQALGQGPQFIFQYYEEEERQRGNFPDRFSGHQFPNYSSELNVNALLLGDSALYLCASSARLASADTQYFGPGTRLTVL.

The chain joins TRBV7-2 to TRBJ2-3; D gene uncertain. There are 14 residues in the CDR3. The germline V and J ends were trimmed by 1 base and 2 bases, with 7 bases remaining between them. The germline gives CDR1 SGHTA, CDR2 FQGNSA. DNA for the CDR3: TGTGCCAGCAGCTTAGGAGTTAACACAGATACGCAGTATTTT. It translates to CASSLGVNTDTQYF.

This clone was counted a single time. The chain has TRBV5-1 and TRBJ1-2; D perhaps matches TRBD1 (5 bases). Germline CDR1 reads SGHRS; CDR2 reads YFSETQ. This CDR3 region has 15 residues. Trimming pared 0 bases from V and 8 bases from J, leaving 17 bases between. In DNA, the CDR3 is TGCGCCAGCAGCTTGGTTTTAGGGGAGGAGGGCGGCTACACCTTC. This gives the protein CASSLVLGEEGGYTF.

The chain carries TRBV7-2 and TRBJ1-2; D call uncertain. In germline, CDR1 is SGHTA, CDR2 FQGNSA. The CDR3 length is 12 residues. Trimming cost V 1 base and J 2 bases, with 2 bases left between them. CDR3 amino acids: CASSLDNYGYTF. Written as DNA, the CDR3 is TGTGCCAGCAGCTTAGACAACTATGGCTACACCTTC. The variable domain in full, with the rest retrieved from reference TRBV7-2 and TRBJ1-2, is GAGVSQSPSNKVTEKGKDVELRCDPISGHTALYWYRQSLGQGLEFLIYFQGNSAPDKSGLPSDRFSAERTGGSVSTLTIQRTQQEDSAVYLCASSLDNYGYTFGSGTRLTVV.